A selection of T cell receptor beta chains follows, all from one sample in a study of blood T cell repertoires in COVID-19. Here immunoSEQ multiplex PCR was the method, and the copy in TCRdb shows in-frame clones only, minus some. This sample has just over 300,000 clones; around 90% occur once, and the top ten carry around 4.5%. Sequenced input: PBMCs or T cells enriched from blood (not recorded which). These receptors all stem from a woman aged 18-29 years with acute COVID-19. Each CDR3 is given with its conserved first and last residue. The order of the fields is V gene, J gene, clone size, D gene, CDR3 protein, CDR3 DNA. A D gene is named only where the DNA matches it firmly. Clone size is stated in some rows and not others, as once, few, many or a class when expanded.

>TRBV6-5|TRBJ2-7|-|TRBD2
CASSYSSGGFYEQYF
TGTGCCAGCAGTTACTCTAGCGGGGGATTCTACGAGCAGTACTTC
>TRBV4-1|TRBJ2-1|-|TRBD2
CASSQAGGLYNEQFF
TGCGCCAGCAGCCAAGCGGGGGGGCTCTACAATGAGCAGTTCTTC
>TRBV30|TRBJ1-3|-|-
CAWRGLYSGNTIYF
TGTGCCTGGAGGGGACTGTACTCTGGAAACACCATATATTTT
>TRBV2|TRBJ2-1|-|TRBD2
CASNPSSGSPDEQFF
TGTGCCAGCAACCCATCCAGCGGGAGTCCCGATGAGCAGTTCTTC
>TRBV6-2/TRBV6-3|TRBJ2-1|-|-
CASSWGSYNEQFF
TGTGCCAGCAGCTGGGGCAGCTACAATGAGCAGTTCTTC
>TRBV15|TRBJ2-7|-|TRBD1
CATSRGQGGYEQYF
TGTGCCACCAGCAGAGGACAGGGGGGGTACGAGCAGTACTTC
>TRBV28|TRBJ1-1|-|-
CASSGAELGNTEAFF
TGTGCCAGCAGTGGGGCGGAATTAGGTAACACTGAAGCTTTCTTT
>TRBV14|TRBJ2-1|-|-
CASSRWGRLSYEQFF
TGTGCCAGCAGCCGATGGGGGCGATTGAGCTATGAGCAGTTCTTC
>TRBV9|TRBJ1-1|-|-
CASSVLPDMNTEAFF
TGTGCCAGCAGCGTACTCCCAGACATGAACACTGAAGCTTTCTTT
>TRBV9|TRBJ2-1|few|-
CASSVGGIGNEQFF
TGTGCCAGCAGCGTAGGCGGGATAGGAAATGAGCAGTTCTTC
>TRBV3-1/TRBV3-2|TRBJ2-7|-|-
CASSQPGGLYLYF
TGTGCCAGCAGCCAGCCGGGCGGACTCTATTTGTACTTC
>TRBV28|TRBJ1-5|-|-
CASSYSNQPQHF
TGTGCCAGCAGCTATAGCAATCAGCCCCAGCATTTT
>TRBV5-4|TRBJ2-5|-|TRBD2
CASSPRTSGDQETQYF
TGTGCCAGCAGCCCTAGGACTAGCGGGGATCAAGAGACCCAGTACTTC
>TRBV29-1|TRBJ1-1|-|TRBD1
CSVEGGNRGLSTEAFF
TGCAGCGTTGAAGGGGGGAACAGGGGGCTTAGCACTGAAGCTTTCTTT
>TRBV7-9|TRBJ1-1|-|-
CASSLSRAGKAFF
TGTGCCAGCAGCTTAAGCCGGGCAGGGAAAGCTTTCTTT
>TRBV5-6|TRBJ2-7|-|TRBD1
CASSLTTGTGFSYEQYF
TGTGCCAGCAGCTTGACCACCGGGACAGGGTTCTCCTACGAGCAGTACTTC
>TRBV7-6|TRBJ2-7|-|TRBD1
CASSPGTGPAYEQYF
TGTGCCAGCAGCCCAGGGACAGGGCCAGCCTACGAGCAGTACTTC
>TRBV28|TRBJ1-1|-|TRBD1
CASSPGQPYTEAFF
TGTGCTAGCAGCCCGGGACAGCCATACACTGAAGCTTTCTTT
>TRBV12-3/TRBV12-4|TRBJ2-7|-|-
CASSSQGYEQYF
TGTGCCAGCAGTTCCCAGGGCTACGAGCAGTACTTC
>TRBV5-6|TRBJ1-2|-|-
CASSPVYSNYGYTF
TGTGCCAGCAGCCCCGTCTACAGTAACTATGGCTACACCTTC
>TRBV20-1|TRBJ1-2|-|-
CSARDRGVGIF
TGCAGTGCTAGAGATCGGGGGGTGGGGATTTTC
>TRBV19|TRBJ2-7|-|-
CASRPSGQATYEQYF
TGTGCCAGTAGACCCTCTGGGCAGGCGACCTACGAGCAGTACTTC
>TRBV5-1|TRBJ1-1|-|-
CASSLPGGENTEAFF
TGCGCCAGCAGCTTGCCCGGGGGAGAGAACACTGAAGCTTTCTTT
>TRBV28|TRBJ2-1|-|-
CASIKFAQHNEQFF
TGTGCCAGCATCAAGTTCGCACAACACAATGAGCAGTTCTTC
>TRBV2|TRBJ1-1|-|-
CASSLGGSRTEAFF
TGTGCCAGCAGTCTAGGCGGGTCGCGGACTGAAGCTTTCTTT
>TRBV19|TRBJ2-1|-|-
CASSIWTNYNEQFF
TGTGCCAGTAGTATTTGGACTAACTACAATGAGCAGTTCTTC
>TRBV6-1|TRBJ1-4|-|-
CASSEDGQVNEKLFF
TGTGCCAGCAGTGAAGACGGTCAGGTTAATGAAAAACTGTTTTTT